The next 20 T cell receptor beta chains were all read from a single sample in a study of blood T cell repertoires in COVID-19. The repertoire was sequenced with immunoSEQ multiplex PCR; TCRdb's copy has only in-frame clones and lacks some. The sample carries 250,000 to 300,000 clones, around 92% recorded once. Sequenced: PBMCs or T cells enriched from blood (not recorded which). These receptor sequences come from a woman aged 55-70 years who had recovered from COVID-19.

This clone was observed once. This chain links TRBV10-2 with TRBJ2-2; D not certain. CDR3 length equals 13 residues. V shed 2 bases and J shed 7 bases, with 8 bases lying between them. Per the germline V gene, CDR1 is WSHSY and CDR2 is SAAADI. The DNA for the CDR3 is TGCGCCAGCAGTGAGACGCAGATCGGGGAGCTGTTTTTT. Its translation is CASSETQIGELFF.

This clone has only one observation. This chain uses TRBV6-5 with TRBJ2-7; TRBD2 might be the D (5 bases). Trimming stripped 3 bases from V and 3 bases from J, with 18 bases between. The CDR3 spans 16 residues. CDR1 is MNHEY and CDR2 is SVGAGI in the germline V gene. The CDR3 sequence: CASSYSIPGRDYEQYF. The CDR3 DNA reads TGTGCCAGCAGTTATAGTATCCCGGGGAGAGACTACGAGCAGTACTTC.

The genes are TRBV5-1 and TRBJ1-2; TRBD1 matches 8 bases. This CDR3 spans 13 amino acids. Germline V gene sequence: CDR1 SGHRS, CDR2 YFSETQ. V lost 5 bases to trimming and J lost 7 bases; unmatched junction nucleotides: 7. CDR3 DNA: TGCGCCAGCAGACCTGGACAGGGTAGTGGCTACACCTTC. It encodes CASRPGQGSGYTF.

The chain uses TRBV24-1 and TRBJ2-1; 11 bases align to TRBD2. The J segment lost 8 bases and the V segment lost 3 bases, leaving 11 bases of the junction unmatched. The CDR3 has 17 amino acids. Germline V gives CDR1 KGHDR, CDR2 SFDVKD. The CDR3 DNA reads TGTGCCACCAGTGATCCTCCTTTAGCGGGAGGGTTACATGAGCAGTTCTTC. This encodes CATSDPPLAGGLHEQFF.

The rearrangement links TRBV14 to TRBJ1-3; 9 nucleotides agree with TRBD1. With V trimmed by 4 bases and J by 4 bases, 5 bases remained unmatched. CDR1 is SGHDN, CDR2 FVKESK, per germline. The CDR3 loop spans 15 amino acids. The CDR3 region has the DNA TGTGCCAGCAGCCCACAGGGGGCACGGGGAAACACCATATATTTT. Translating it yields CASSPQGARGNTIYF.

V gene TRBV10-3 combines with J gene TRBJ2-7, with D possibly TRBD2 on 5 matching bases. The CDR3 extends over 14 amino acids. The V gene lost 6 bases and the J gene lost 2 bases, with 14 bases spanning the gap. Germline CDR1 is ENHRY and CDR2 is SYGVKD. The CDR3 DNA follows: TGTGCCATCAGGTCGAGTCAGGAGGCCTACGAGCAGTACTTC. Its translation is CAIRSSQEAYEQYF.

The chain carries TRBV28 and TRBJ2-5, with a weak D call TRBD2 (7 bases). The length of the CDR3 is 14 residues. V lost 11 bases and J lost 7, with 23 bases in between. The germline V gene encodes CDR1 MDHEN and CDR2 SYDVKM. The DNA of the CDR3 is TGTGCCTCAGCAGGGGCGGGGGCCCCGAGGACCCAGTACTTC. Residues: CASAGAGAPRTQYF.

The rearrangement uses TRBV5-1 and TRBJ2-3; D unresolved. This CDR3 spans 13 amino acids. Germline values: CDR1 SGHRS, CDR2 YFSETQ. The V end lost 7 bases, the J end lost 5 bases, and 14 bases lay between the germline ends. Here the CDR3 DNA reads TGCGCCAGCTTCACCGAGGCCGGAGATACGCAGTATTTT. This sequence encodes CASFTEAGDTQYF.

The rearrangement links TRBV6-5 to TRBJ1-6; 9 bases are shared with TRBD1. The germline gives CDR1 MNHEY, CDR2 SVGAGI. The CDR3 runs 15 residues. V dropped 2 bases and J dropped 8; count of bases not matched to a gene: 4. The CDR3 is CASSYQTGGDSPLHF. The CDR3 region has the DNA TGTGCCAGCAGTTACCAGACAGGGGGAGATTCACCCCTCCACTTT.

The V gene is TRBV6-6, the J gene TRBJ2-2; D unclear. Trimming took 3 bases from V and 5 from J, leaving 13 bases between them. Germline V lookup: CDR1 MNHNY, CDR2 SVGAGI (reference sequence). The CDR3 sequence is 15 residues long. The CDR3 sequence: CASSYGLPQTGELFF. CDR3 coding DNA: TGTGCCAGCAGTTATGGGCTCCCGCAAACCGGGGAGCTGTTTTTT.

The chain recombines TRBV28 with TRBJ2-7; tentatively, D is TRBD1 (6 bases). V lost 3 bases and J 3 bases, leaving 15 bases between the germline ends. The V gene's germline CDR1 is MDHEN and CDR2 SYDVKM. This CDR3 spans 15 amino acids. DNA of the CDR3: TGTGCCAGCAGTTTTCTGTGGACAGACCTCTACGAGCAGTACTTC. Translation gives CASSFLWTDLYEQYF.

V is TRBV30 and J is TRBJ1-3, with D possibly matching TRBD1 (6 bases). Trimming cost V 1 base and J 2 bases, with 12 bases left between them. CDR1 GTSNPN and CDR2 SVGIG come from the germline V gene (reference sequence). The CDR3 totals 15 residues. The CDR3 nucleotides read TGTGCCTGGAGTGCTAACGGGGGGCCTGGAAACACCATATATTTT. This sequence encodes CAWSANGGPGNTIYF.

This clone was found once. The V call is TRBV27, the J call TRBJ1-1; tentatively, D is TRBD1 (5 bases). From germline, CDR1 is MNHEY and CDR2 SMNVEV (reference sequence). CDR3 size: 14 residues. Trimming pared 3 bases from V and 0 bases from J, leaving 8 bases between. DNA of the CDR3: TGTGCCAGCAGTTTCGCAGGGTTGAACACTGAAGCTTTCTTT. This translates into CASSFAGLNTEAFF.

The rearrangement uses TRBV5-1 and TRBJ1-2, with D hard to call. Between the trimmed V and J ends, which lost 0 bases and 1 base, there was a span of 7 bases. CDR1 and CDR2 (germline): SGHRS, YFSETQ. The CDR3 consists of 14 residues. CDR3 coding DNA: TGCGCCAGCAGCTTGGAAGCTTTTAACTATGGCTACACCTTC. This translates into CASSLEAFNYGYTF.

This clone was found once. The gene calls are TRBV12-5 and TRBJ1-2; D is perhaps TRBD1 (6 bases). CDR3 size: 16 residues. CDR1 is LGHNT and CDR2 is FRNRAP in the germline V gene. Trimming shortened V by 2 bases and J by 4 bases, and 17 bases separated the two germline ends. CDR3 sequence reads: CASGLWGGRGIYGYTF. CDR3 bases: TGTGCTAGTGGTTTGTGGGGGGGGCGCGGAATCTATGGCTACACCTTC.

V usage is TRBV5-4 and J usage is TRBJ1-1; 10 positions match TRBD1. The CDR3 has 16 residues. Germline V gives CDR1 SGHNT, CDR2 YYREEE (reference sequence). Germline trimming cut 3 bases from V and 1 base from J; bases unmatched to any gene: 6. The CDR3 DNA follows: TGTGCCAGCAGCTCACCGCGACAGGGGGCGAACACTGAAGCTTTCTTT. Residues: CASSSPRQGANTEAFF.

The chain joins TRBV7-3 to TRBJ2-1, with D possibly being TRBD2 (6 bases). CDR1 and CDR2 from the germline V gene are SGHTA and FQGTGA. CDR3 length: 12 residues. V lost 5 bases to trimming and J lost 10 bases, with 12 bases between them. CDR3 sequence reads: CASSPLRGEQFF. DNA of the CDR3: TGTGCCAGCAGCCCCCTCCGGGGGGAGCAGTTCTTC.

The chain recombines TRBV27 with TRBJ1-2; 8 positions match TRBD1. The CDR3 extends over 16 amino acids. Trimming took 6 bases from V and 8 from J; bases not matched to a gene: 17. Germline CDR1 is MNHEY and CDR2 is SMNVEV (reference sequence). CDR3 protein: CASSWTGSGGLHGYTF. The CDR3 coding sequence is TGTGCCAGCAGCTGGACAGGGAGCGGCGGGTTGCACGGCTACACCTTC.

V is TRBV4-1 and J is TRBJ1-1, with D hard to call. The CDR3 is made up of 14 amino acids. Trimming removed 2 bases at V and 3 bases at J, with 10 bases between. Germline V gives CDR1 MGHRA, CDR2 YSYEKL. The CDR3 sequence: CASSQLEGYTEAFF. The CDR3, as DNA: TGCGCCAGCAGCCAATTGGAGGGCTACACTGAAGCTTTCTTT.

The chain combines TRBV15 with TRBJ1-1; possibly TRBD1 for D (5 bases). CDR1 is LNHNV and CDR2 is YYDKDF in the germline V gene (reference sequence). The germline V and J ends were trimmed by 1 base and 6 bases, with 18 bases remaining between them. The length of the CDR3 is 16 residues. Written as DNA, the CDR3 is TGTGCCACCAGCAGAGGTGGGGCCAGCCGGGCCGCTGAAGCTTTCTTT. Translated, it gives CATSRGGASRAAEAFF.